What follows are 16 T cell receptor beta chains derived from one specimen sequenced in a study of breast tumors, draining lymph nodes, adjacent tissues. Axillary draining lymph nodes of breast cancer patients supplied the node samples. In TCRdb, the multiplex PCR reads were re-called with MiXCR into one record per CDR3 protein. The repertoire includes roughly 120,000 distinct CDR3 sequences, 20% of them detected once, and roughly 4% sits in the top ten. Sequencing input: axillary lymph node tissue. These receptors originate from a female donor with breast cancer. Some clones in this sample may be carry-over from other donors' samples.

The sample holds many counts of this clonotype. The genes are TRBV4-1 and TRBJ1-5; the D is unclear. Germline CDR1 and CDR2: MGHRA and YSYEKL. This CDR3 region has 17 residues. Trimming pared 1 base from V and 3 bases from J, leaving 16 bases between. The CDR3, as DNA: TGCGCCAGCAGCCAAGGAGGCGGGCAGTACATCAATCAGCCCCAGCATTTT. Its translation is CASSQGGGQYINQPQHF.

This clonotype was counted at least ten times. The CDR3 DNA is TGTGCCAGCAGCATTGGATCAGGGAACTATGGCTACACCTTC. It translates to CASSIGSGNYGYTF. The rearrangement links TRBV7-8 to TRBJ1-2; possible D gene TRBD1, 5 bases. The CDR3 has 14 amino acids. V dropped 5 bases and J dropped 2 bases, with 12 bases sitting between them. CDR1 SGHVS and CDR2 FQNEAQ come from the germline V gene.

With respect to this clonotype: This may arise from a read error, as a much more abundant clone is one base away. The rearrangement joins TRBV15 to TRBJ2-5; 8 bases align to TRBD2. The CDR3 loop spans 15 amino acids. Trimming at V came to 3 bases and at J to 3 bases, leaving 6 bases not matched to a gene. Germline V gene sequence: CDR1 LNHNV, CDR2 YYDKDF (reference sequence). The CDR3 region has the DNA TGTGCCACCAGCAGCAGACTAGCGCCCAAAGAGACCCAGTACTTC. It is translated as CATSSRLAPKETQYF.

The J gene is TRBJ1-5, the V gene TRBV12-3 or TRBV12-4; TRBD1 might be the D (5 bases). CDR3 size: 16 residues. The V end was cut by 6 bases, the J end by 4 bases, with 19 bases between. CDR3 in amino acids: CASSTTVGEANQPQHF. The CDR3 DNA is TGTGCCAGCAGCACAACGGTAGGGGAGGCAAATCAGCCCCAGCATTTT.

With respect to this clonotype: The conserved phenylalanine or tryptophan is not found at the CDR3 terminus, so this likely reflects a read error. It is unclear where the CDR3 begins or ends on the DNA, so no DNA is shown, and the CDR3 is as TCRdb lists it. This chain links TRBV6-4 with TRBJ2-3; TRBD2, as called in the table, went unchecked against the DNA. Inclusive of both ends, the CDR3 amounts to 14 amino acids. Germline V CDR1 and CDR2: MRHNA, SNTAGT. The CDR3 here is CASSDEGGADTRYL.

This clonotype was found many times. The J gene is TRBJ2-1, the V gene TRBV5-1, with D unresolved. Deletions cut 4 bases from V and 0 bases from J, with 11 bases between. This CDR3 is 15 amino acids long. Germline V gene sequence: CDR1 SGHRS, CDR2 YFSETQ. Written as DNA, the CDR3 is TGCGCCAGCAGCATTCCTCCGAGCTCCTACAATGAGCAGTTCTTC. This encodes CASSIPPSSYNEQFF.

This clonotype was seen repeatedly, ten times or more. The CDR3 reads CASSLPGEGETQYF. CDR3 DNA sequence: TGTGCCAGCAGCTTGCCCGGAGAGGGGGAGACCCAGTACTTC. The chain combines TRBV5-5 with TRBJ2-5, with D perhaps given as TRBD1 or TRBD2 (5 bases each). This CDR3 is built from 14 residues. V was clipped by 1 base and J by 5 bases, with 12 bases between them. From germline, CDR1 is SGHKS and CDR2 YYEKEE (reference sequence).

This clonotype occurred many times. The J gene is TRBJ2-3, the V gene TRBV11-3; D remains ambiguous. The V gene lost 1 base and the J gene lost 3 bases, with 5 bases spanning the gap. In germline, CDR1 is SGHNT, CDR2 YENEEA. This CDR3 contains 13 residues. The CDR3 protein is CASSLGDTDTQYF. Here the CDR3 DNA reads TGTGCCAGCAGCTTAGGTGATACAGATACGCAGTATTTT.

The CDR3 nucleotides read TGTGCCAGCAGCTCACAGGGGCCGCCAGATACGCAGTATTTT. It translates to CASSSQGPPDTQYF. The V and J genes are TRBV3-1 and TRBJ2-3; TRBD1 agrees at 7 bases. V lost 5 bases and J lost 4; bases outside the gene matches: 6. CDR1 and CDR2 from the germline V gene are LGHDT and YNNKEL (reference sequence). This CDR3 is built from 14 residues.

With respect to this clonotype: A much larger clonotype is one base distant, so this may be a read error. This chain joins TRBV7-9 and TRBJ1-3, with unresolved D. The CDR3 is made up of 14 amino acids. CDR1 and CDR2 (germline): SEHNR, FQNEAQ (reference sequence). This chain's CDR3 is CASSPKDDGNAIYF. The CDR3 region has the DNA TGTGCCAGCAGCCCGAAGGATGATGGAAACGCCATATATTTT.

Notes on this clonotype: A much larger clone lies a single base off, so this may be a read error. The chain uses TRBV5-1 and TRBJ2-3; 8 bases line up with TRBD2. Looked up from germline, CDR1 is SGHRS and CDR2 is YFSETQ. This CDR3 is built from 15 residues. The CDR3 coding sequence is TGCGCCAGCAGCGGCGCGGGGGGACTCACAGATCCGCAGTATTTT. This translates into CASSGAGGLTDPQYF.

This clonotype has a count of ten or more. The rearrangement joins TRBV7-2 to TRBJ2-7; 7 nucleotides agree with TRBD2. The CDR3 totals 14 residues. V lost 3 bases and J lost 2; bases outside the gene matches: 4. Germline V gene lookup returns CDR1 SGHTA and CDR2 FQGNSA. DNA of the CDR3: TGTGCCAGCAGCTTTGGCGGGAGCACCTACGAGCAGTACTTC. Amino acids: CASSFGGSTYEQYF.

This clonotype was seen at least ten times. V gene TRBV11-2 combines with J gene TRBJ1-2; D not certain. Germline V gives CDR1 SGHAT, CDR2 FQNNGV. The CDR3 extends over 15 amino acids. Trimming took off 5 bases at V and 8 bases at J, with 21 bases between the two ends. CDR3 sequence (DNA): TGTGCCAGCAGCCCAGGCCCAGGTTCTGTCTACGGCTACACCTTC. It is translated as CASSPGPGSVYGYTF.

This clonotype was recorded many times. For the CDR3, the DNA is TGTGCCATCAGTGAATGGGCGGGGAGCACAGATACGCAGTATTTT. The encoded protein is CAISEWAGSTDTQYF. This chain links TRBV10-3 with TRBJ2-3, with D possibly TRBD2 on 6 matching bases. From germline, CDR1 is ENHRY and CDR2 SYGVKD. CDR3 length equals 15 residues. Deletions cut 3 bases from V and 0 bases from J, with 10 bases between.

The table lists this clonotype with many counts. The chain is built from TRBV6-6 and TRBJ2-1; 8 nucleotides align to TRBD1. This CDR3 is built from 15 residues. V was clipped by 1 base and J by 6 bases; unmatched bases: 5. CDR1 is MNHNY and CDR2 is SVGAGI in the germline V gene (reference sequence). The CDR3 here is CASSYLGTGPNEQFF. The CDR3 nucleotides are TGTGCCAGCAGTTACTTAGGGACAGGACCCAATGAGCAGTTCTTC.

This clonotype has at least ten counts. This sequence joins TRBV29-1 and TRBJ2-3, with D possibly TRBD2 on 5 matching bases. V lost 1 base to trimming and J lost 0 bases, with 8 bases between them. Germline CDR1 SQVTM, CDR2 ANQGSEA. The CDR3 extends over 14 amino acids. CDR3 bases: TGCAGCGTTGAAGGGTCTAGCAGCACAGATACGCAGTATTTT. Protein: CSVEGSSSTDTQYF.